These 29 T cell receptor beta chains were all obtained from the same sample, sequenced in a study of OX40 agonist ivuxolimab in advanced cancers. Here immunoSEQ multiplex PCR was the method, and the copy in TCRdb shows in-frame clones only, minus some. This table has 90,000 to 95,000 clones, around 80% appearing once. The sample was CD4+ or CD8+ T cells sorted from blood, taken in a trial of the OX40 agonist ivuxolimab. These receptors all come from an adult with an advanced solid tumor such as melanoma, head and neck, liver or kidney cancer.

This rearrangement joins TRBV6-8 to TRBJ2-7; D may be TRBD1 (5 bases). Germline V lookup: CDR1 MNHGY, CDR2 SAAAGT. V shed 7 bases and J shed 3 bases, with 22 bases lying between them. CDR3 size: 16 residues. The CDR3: CASTKSDTQILYEQYF. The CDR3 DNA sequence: TGTGCCAGCACAAAATCGGACACTCAAATTCTCTACGAGCAGTACTTC.

As DNA, the CDR3 is TGTGCCAGCAGTTACGACGATAACTATGGCTACACCTTC. This codes for CASSYDDNYGYTF. V gene TRBV6-5 combines with J gene TRBJ1-2, with no clear D. The CDR3 is 13 amino acids. CDR1 and CDR2 (germline): MNHEY, SVGAGI. V dropped 2 bases and J dropped 1 base, with 5 bases sitting between them.

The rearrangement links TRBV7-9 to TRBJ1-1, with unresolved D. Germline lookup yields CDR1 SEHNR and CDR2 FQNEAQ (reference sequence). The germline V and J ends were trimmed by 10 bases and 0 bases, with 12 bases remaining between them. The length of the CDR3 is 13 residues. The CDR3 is CATTRTVNTEAFF. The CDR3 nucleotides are TGTGCCACCACTCGGACCGTGAACACTGAAGCTTTCTTT.

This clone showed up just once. The CDR3 spells CAWSVKPRNQPQHF. The CDR3 DNA follows: TGTGCCTGGAGTGTAAAGCCCCGCAATCAGCCCCAGCATTTT. This chain uses TRBV30 with TRBJ1-5; D ambiguous. The CDR3 totals 14 residues. CDR1 is GTSNPN and CDR2 is SVGIG in the germline V gene (reference sequence). Between the trimmed V and J ends, which lost 0 bases and 2 bases, there was a span of 8 bases.

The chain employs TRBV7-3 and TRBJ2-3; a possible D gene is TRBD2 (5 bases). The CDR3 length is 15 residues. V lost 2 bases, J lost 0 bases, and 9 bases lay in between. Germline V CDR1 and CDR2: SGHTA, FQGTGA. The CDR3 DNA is TGTGCCAGCAGCTTATATTCGGGGAGCACAGATACGCAGTATTTT. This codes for CASSLYSGSTDTQYF.

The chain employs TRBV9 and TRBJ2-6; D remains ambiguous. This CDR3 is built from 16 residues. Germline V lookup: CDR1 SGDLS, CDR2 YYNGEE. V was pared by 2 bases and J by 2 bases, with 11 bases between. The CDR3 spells CASSVSGSPGANVLTF. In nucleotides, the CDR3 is TGTGCCAGCAGCGTCTCTGGATCTCCTGGGGCCAACGTCCTGACTTTC.

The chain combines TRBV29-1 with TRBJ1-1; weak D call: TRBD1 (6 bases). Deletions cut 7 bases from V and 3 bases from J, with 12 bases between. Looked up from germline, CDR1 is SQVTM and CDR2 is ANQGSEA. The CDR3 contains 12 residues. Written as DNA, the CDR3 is TGCAGCGCCATGACAGGCTACACTGAAGCTTTCTTT. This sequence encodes CSAMTGYTEAFF.

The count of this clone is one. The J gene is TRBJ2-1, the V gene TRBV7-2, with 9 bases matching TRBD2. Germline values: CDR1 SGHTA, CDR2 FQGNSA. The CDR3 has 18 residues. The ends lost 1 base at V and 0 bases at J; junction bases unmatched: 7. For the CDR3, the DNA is TGTGCCAGCAGCTTAGAAGCGGGGGGCGGTAGCTCCTACAATGAGCAGTTCTTC. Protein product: CASSLEAGGGSSYNEQFF.

The CDR3 DNA is TGTGCCAGCAGACAGGGGATGATGGGCACAGATACGCAGTATTTT. Its translation: CASRQGMMGTDTQYF. V usage is TRBV9 and J usage is TRBJ2-3, with 7 bases that match TRBD1. There are 15 residues in the CDR3. J was trimmed by 1 base and V by 5 bases; bases with no gene match: 7. CDR1 SGDLS and CDR2 YYNGEE come from the germline V gene.

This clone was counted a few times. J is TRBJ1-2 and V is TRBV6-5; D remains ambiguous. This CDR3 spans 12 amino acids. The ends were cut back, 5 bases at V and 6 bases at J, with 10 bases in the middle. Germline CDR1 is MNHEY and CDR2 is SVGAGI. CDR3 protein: CASSRERNGYTF. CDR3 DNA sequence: TGTGCCAGCAGTCGCGAAAGAAATGGCTACACCTTC.

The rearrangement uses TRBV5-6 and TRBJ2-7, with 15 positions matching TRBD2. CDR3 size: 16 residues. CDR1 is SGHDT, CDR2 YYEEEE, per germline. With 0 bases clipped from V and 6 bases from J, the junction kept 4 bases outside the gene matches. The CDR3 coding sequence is TGTGCCAGCAGCTTGGGGACTAGCGGGGGGGCCTTCGAGCAGTACTTC. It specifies CASSLGTSGGAFEQYF.

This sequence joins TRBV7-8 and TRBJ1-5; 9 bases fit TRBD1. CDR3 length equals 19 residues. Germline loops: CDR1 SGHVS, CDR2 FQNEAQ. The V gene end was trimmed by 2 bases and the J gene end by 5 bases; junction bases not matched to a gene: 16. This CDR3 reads CASSLPLWGQGDPHQPQHF. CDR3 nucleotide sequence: TGTGCCAGCAGCTTACCCCTGTGGGGACAGGGAGACCCCCATCAGCCCCAGCATTTT.

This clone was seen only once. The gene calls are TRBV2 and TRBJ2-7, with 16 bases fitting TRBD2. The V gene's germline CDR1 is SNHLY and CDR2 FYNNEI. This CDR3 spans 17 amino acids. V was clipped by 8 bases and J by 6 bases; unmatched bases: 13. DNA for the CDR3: TGTGCCAGCGGAAGGGGACTAGCGGGGGGGCTCGTTGGCGAGCAGTACTTC. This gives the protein CASGRGLAGGLVGEQYF. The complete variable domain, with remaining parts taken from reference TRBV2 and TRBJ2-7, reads EPEVTQTPSHQVTQMGQEVILRCVPISNHLYFYWYRQILGQKVEFLVSFYNNEISEKSEIFDDQFSVERPDGSNFTLKIRSTKLEDSAMYFCASGRGLAGGLVGEQYFGPGTRLTVT.

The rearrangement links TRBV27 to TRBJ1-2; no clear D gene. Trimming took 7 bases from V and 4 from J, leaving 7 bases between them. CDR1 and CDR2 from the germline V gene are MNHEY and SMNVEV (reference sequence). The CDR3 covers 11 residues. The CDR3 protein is CASIYLYGYTF. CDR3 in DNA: TGTGCCAGCATTTACCTCTATGGCTACACCTTC.

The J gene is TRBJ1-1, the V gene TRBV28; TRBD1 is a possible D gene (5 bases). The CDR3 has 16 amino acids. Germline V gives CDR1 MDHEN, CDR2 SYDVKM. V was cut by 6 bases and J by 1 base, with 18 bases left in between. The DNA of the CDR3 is TGTGCCAGCAGCCTAACCCCGACAGAAAAGAACACTGAAGCTTTCTTT. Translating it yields CASSLTPTEKNTEAFF.

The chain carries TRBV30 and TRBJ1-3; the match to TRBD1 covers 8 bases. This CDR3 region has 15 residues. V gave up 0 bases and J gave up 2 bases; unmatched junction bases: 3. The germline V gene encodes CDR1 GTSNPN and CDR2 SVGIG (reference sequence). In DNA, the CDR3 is TGTGCCTGGAGTGTACCGACAGGGGCTGGAAACACCATATATTTT. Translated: CAWSVPTGAGNTIYF.

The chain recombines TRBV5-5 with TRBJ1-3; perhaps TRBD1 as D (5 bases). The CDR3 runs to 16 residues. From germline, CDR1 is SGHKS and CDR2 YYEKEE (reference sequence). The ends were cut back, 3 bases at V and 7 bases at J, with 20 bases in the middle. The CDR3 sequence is CASSYPRSGLSNTIYF. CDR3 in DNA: TGTGCCAGCAGCTATCCCCGTTCGGGACTATCTAACACCATATATTTT.

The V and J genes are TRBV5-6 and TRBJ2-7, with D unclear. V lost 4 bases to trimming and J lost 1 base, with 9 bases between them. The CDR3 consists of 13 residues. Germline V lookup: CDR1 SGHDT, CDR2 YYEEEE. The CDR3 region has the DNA TGTGCCAGCAGCATACAGAGATCCTACGAGCAGTACTTC. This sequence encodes CASSIQRSYEQYF.

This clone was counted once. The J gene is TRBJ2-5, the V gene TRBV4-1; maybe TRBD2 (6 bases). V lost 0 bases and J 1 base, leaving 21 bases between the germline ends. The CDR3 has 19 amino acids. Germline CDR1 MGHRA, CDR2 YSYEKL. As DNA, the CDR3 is TGCGCCAGCAGCCAAGAACCCCCGGCCGGAGGGGAGCGCCAAGAGACCCAGTACTTC. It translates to CASSQEPPAGGERQETQYF.

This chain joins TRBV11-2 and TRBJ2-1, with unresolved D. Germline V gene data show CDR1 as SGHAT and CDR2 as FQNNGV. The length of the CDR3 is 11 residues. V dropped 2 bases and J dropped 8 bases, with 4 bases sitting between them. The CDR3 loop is CASSLLDEQFF. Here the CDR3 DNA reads TGTGCCAGCAGCTTATTAGATGAGCAGTTCTTC. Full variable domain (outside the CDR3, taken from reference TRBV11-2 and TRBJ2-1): EAGVAQSPRYKIIEKRQSVAFWCNPISGHATLYWYQQILGQGPKLLIQFQNNGVVDDSQLPKDRFSAERLKGVDSTLKIQPAKLEDSAVYLCASSLLDEQFFGPGTRLTVL.

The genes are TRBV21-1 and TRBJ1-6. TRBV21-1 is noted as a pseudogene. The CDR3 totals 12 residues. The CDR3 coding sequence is TGTGCCAGGGGCTGTCCCCTGGAGCCCCTCCACTTT. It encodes CARGCPLEPLHF.

CDR3 protein: CASRVGTSPGNEQFF. The CDR3 DNA reads TGTGCCAGCAGGGTCGGGACTAGCCCGGGCAATGAGCAGTTCTTC. The V call is TRBV7-2, the J call TRBJ2-1, with 9 bases aligning to TRBD2. The CDR3 is 15 amino acids. Trimming removed 6 bases from V and 6 bases from J; junction bases left unmatched: 9. Germline CDR1 SGHTA, CDR2 FQGNSA.

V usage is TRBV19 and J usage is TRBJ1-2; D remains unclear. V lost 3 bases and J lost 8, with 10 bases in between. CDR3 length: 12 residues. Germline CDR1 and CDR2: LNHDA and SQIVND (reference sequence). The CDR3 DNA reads TGTGCCAGTAGTATCCCCCTGGGAGGCTACACCTTC. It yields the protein CASSIPLGGYTF.

CDR3 DNA: TGTGCCAGCAGCTTAGTTCAGGACACTGAAGCTTTCTTT. This sequence encodes CASSLVQDTEAFF. The chain recombines TRBV11-2 with TRBJ1-1, with unresolved D. Trimming pared 1 base from V and 3 bases from J, leaving 6 bases between. The CDR3 is 13 amino acids. The germline gives CDR1 SGHAT, CDR2 FQNNGV.

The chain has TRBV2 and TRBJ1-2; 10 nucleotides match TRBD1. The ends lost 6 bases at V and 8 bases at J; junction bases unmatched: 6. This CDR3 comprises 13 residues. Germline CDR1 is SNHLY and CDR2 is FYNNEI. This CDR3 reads CASRGTGAKGYTF. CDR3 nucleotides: TGTGCCAGCAGAGGGACAGGGGCCAAGGGCTACACCTTC.

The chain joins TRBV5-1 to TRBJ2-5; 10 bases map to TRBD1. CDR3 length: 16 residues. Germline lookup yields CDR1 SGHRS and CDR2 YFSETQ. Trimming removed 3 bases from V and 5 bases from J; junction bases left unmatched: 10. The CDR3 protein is CASSSGDRGSRETQYF. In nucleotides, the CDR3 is TGCGCCAGCAGCTCGGGGGACAGGGGTTCGAGGGAGACCCAGTACTTC.

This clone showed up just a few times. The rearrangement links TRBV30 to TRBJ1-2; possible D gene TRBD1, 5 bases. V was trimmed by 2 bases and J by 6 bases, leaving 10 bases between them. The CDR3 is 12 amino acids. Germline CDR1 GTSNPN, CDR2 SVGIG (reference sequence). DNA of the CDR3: TGTGCCTGGAGTCATGTAGGGGATGGCTACACCTTC. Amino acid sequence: CAWSHVGDGYTF.

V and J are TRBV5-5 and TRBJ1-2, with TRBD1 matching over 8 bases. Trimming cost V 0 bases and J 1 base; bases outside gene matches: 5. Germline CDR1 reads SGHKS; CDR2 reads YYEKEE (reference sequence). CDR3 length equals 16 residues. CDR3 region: CASSLVGTGGNYGYTF. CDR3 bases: TGTGCCAGCAGCTTGGTCGGGACAGGAGGTAACTATGGCTACACCTTC.

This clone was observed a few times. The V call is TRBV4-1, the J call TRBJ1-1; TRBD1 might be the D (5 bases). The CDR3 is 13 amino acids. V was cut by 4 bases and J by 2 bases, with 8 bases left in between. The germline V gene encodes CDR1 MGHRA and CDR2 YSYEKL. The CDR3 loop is CASSRRANTEAFF. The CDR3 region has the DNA TGCGCCAGCAGCCGCAGGGCAAACACTGAAGCTTTCTTT.